These T cell receptor beta chains were read from a single sample in a study of vaccination and CD4 T cells after COVID-19. TCRdb redid the calling of the PCR reads with MiXCR, one entry per CDR3 protein. Seen here are just over 4,000 distinct CDR3 sequences, about 43% observed once, and the top ten hold about 56%. Their target antigens are unknown. Sample: CD4+ T cells from blood, cultured in vitro. All receptors derive from a human donor who had recovered from COVID-19. CDR3s include the opening cysteine and the closing phenylalanine or tryptophan. D genes are given only for firm matches. Expanded clones are given a class, and other clones once, few, many or no size at all.

clone_size	d_call	v_call	j_call	cdr3_nt	cdr3_aa
NA	NA	TRBV6-1	TRBJ2-5	TGTGCCAGCAGGGCCCCGTTGGATGACGAGACCCAGTACTTC	CASRAPLDDETQYF
once	TRBD2	TRBV4-3	TRBJ2-3	TGCGCCAGCAGCCAAGAACTAGCGGGCACAGATACGCAGTATTTT	CASSQELAGTDTQYF
NA	TRBD2	TRBV19	TRBJ2-3	TGTGCCAGTAGTATGAACCGACTAGCGGGGGGGGGAAGCACAGATACGCAGTATTTT	CASSMNRLAGGGSTDTQYF
NA	NA	TRBV7-9	TRBJ2-2	TGTGCCAGCAGCCCCAGGGGAGGCGACACCGGGGAGCTGTTTTTT	CASSPRGGDTGELFF
NA	NA	TRBV9	TRBJ1-5	TGTGCCAGCAGCGTTATTTGGCAGGGCAATCAGCCCCAGCATTTT	CASSVIWQGNQPQHF
few	TRBD1	TRBV19	TRBJ1-5	TGTGCCAGTAGTCGACAGGGAGGCGGTCAGCCCCAGCATTTT	CASSRQGGGQPQHF
NA	TRBD1	TRBV6-1	TRBJ2-7	TGTGCCAGCAGTGAAGGGGCAGGGGGCGGCGAGCAGTACTTC	CASSEGAGGGEQYF
NA	TRBD2	TRBV5-1	TRBJ2-1	TGCGCCAGCAGCTTGCTTGCTAGCGGGGGCAATGAGCAGTTCTTC	CASSLLASGGNEQFF
NA	NA	TRBV19	TRBJ2-1	TGTGCCAGTAGTCTCTGGGGGCAACGGTACAATGAGCAGTTCTTC	CASSLWGQRYNEQFF
few	NA	TRBV20-1	TRBJ1-4	TGCAGTGCTAGTTGGACAACTAATGAAAAACTGTTTTTT	CSASWTTNEKLFF
NA	NA	TRBV7-2	TRBJ1-2	TGTGCCAGCAGCTTAGTAAGGGCATATGGCTACACCTTC	CASSLVRAYGYTF
once	NA	TRBV10-3	TRBJ2-7	TGTGCCATCAGTATCGGGGCAGAGCGCGAGCAGTACTTC	CAISIGAEREQYF
NA	TRBD2	TRBV20-1	TRBJ2-5	TGCAGTGCTAGGCCTAGCGGGACCCCAGAGACCCAGTACTTC	CSARPSGTPETQYF
NA	NA	TRBV7-2	TRBJ2-2	TGTGCCAGCAGCTCGCAGGGGCAGGGGGGTATAGCCGGGGAGCTGTTTTTT	CASSSQGQGGIAGELFF
few	TRBD1	TRBV19	TRBJ2-3	TGTGCCAGTAGCGCGACAGGGGCAGATACGCAGTATTTT	CASSATGADTQYF
NA	NA	TRBV11-3	TRBJ2-3	TGTGCCAGCAGCCCGCAAAGAGCGACAGATACGCAGTATTTT	CASSPQRATDTQYF
NA	NA	TRBV18	TRBJ1-2	TGTGCCAGCTCACCCACCGTAGGGTCCTATGGCTACACCTTC	CASSPTVGSYGYTF
NA	NA	TRBV18	TRBJ2-3	TGTGCCAGCTCCCGGGAAATGGGTACTAGCACAGATACGCAGTATTTT	CASSREMGTSTDTQYF
NA	TRBD1	TRBV6-5	TRBJ2-7	TGTGCCAGCAGTTCTAACAGGGGATCCTACGAGCAGTACTTC	CASSSNRGSYEQYF
few	TRBD2	TRBV20-1	TRBJ2-7	TGCAGTGCTCCGGGCCCAACTAGCGGCAGCTCCTACGAGCAGTACTTC	CSAPGPTSGSSYEQYF
NA	TRBD1	TRBV14	TRBJ2-1	TGTGCCAGCAGCCAAGATCTAGGGGGCCAGTACTATGTTGAGCAGTTCTTC	CASSQDLGGQYYVEQFF
NA	NA	TRBV12-3/TRBV12-4	TRBJ1-2	TGTGCCAGCAGCCCCGCAGGGTACTATGGCTACACCTTC	CASSPAGYYGYTF
few	NA	TRBV4-3	TRBJ1-6	TGCGCCAGCAGCCAAGATCGCAGGGAAGACTCACCCCTCCACTTT	CASSQDRREDSPLHF
NA	NA	TRBV7-9	TRBJ1-4	TGTGCCAGCAGCTTAGGTGGCCACCCTAATGAAAAACTGTTTTTT	CASSLGGHPNEKLFF
NA	NA	TRBV6-5	TRBJ2-6	TGTGCCAGCAGTTACAGTTGGGAGTCTGGGGCCAACGTCCTGACTTTC	CASSYSWESGANVLTF
medium-sized	NA	TRBV19	TRBJ1-5	TGTGCCAGTAGTACCGGGACCGCCGCCGTGGGGCCAAATCAGCCCCAGCATTTT	CASSTGTAAVGPNQPQHF
few	NA	TRBV19	TRBJ2-3	TGTGCCAGTAGTAATCTAGTGACAGATACGCAGTATTTT	CASSNLVTDTQYF
NA	TRBD2	TRBV20-1	TRBJ2-7	TGCAGTGCTAGAGATGGACTAGCGGGAGAGCAGTACTTC	CSARDGLAGEQYF
NA	NA	TRBV7-9	TRBJ1-1	TGTGCCAGCAGCTTGAACGTAGGAGGAGCTTTCTTT	CASSLNVGGAFF
NA	NA	TRBV7-9	TRBJ2-5	TGTGCCAGCAGCTTAGTCAGGGATTCAGAGACCCAGTACTTC	CASSLVRDSETQYF
NA	NA	TRBV20-1	TRBJ2-5	TGCAGTGCTAGAGATCCTTGGCTTCAAGAGACCCAGTACTTC	CSARDPWLQETQYF
few	NA	TRBV27	TRBJ1-1	TGTGCCAGCAGTTTACGGCAGAACACTGAAGCTTTCTTT	CASSLRQNTEAFF
few	TRBD1	TRBV9	TRBJ2-2	TGTGCCAGCAGCGTATTCTCAGGGGGCGCTTACGGGGAGCTGTTTTTT	CASSVFSGGAYGELFF
NA	TRBD1	TRBV19	TRBJ2-5	TGTGCCAGTAGTATCCTGAGGACAGGGGGCGCGGGTCGAGAGACCCAGTACTTC	CASSILRTGGAGRETQYF
once	NA	TRBV12-3/TRBV12-4	TRBJ1-1	TGTGCCAGCATTCCCTTGGGGATGAACACTGAAGCTTTCTTT	CASIPLGMNTEAFF
NA	TRBD2	TRBV4-3	TRBJ2-7	TGCGCCAGCAGCCAAGGGGCGACTAGCTTGGACGAGCAGTACTTC	CASSQGATSLDEQYF
NA	NA	TRBV5-4	TRBJ1-2	TGTGCCAGCAGCTTGGCCGTTCGGGGGGCGACTGGCTACACCTTC	CASSLAVRGATGYTF
NA	TRBD1	TRBV7-9	TRBJ1-1	TGTGCCAGCACCACCGGACAGGTAGCTTTCTTT	CASTTGQVAFF
NA	NA	TRBV27	TRBJ2-7	TGTGCCAGCAGCAAATATTCCCCCCACCCCCCTAGCAGCTACTCCTACGAGCAGTACTTC	CASSKYSPHPPSSYSYEQYF
few	NA	TRBV6-5	TRBJ2-3	TGTGCCAGCAGTTACAGGCCAGCTGGCACAGATACGCAGTATTTT	CASSYRPAGTDTQYF
NA	NA	TRBV12-3/TRBV12-4	TRBJ2-6	TGTGCCAGCAGGTCATCCGCCAGGGCCTATCAGGGGGCCAACGTCCTGACTTTC	CASRSSARAYQGANVLTF
few	TRBD2	TRBV20-1	TRBJ2-3	TGCAGTGCGCCCGGGACTAGCGGGACTACTAGCACAGATACGCAGTATTTT	CSAPGTSGTTSTDTQYF
NA	TRBD2	TRBV5-8	TRBJ2-3	TGTGCCAGCAGGCGGCTAGCGGGCACAGATACGCAGTATTTT	CASRRLAGTDTQYF
NA	TRBD1	TRBV29-1	TRBJ2-7	TGCAGCGTTGAAGATCGAATCCGGGACAGGGGAACCTACGAGCAGTACTTC	CSVEDRIRDRGTYEQYF
few	NA	TRBV7-8	TRBJ2-2	TGTGCCAGCAGCTTAGCTAGGAACACCGGGGAGCTGTTTTTT	CASSLARNTGELFF
few	NA	TRBV7-7	TRBJ2-5	TGTGCTAGCAGCTTAGGTTGGCAAGAGACCCAGTACTTC	CASSLGWQETQYF
NA	TRBD2	TRBV12-3/TRBV12-4	TRBJ2-3	TGTGCCAGCAGGGTAGCGGGAGGCACAGATACGCAGTATTTT	CASRVAGGTDTQYF